Listed below are T cell receptor beta chains from one sample, sequenced in a study of OX40 agonist ivuxolimab in advanced cancers. The method was immunoSEQ multiplex PCR; TCRdb's version includes in-frame clones alone and lacks a portion of them. In the table there are tens of thousands of clones, approximately 90% of which are singletons. This sample comprised CD4+ or CD8+ T cells sorted from blood, obtained in a trial of the OX40 agonist ivuxolimab. The source is an adult with an advanced solid tumor such as melanoma, head and neck, liver or kidney cancer. Both conserved end residues are trimmed from each CDR3. The order of the fields is CDR3 length, V gene, D gene, J gene, CDR3 protein. A D gene is named only where the DNA matches it firmly.

length: 12
V: TRBV27
D: TRBD2
J: TRBJ2-1
CDR3: ASSLAGAYNEQF

length: 13
V: TRBV14
D: TRBD2
J: TRBJ2-2
CDR3: ASSQTYSGAGELF

length: 12
V: TRBV6-5
D: NA
J: TRBJ2-7
CDR3: ASSYSKYSYEQY

length: 11
V: TRBV5-4
D: NA
J: TRBJ1-2
CDR3: ASSSETPHGYT

length: 13
V: TRBV6-1
D: NA
J: TRBJ1-1
CDR3: ASSEFVHENTEAF

length: 15
V: TRBV10-3
D: TRBD2
J: TRBJ2-5
CDR3: AISEPDSGRAGETQY

length: 13
V: TRBV5-1
D: NA
J: TRBJ2-1
CDR3: ASSSDGRAYNEQF

length: 16
V: TRBV7-8
D: TRBD2
J: TRBJ2-1
CDR3: ASSFPSGNDGVSNEQF

length: 13
V: TRBV27
D: TRBD2
J: TRBJ2-7
CDR3: ASSLTSGRAYEQY

length: 14
V: TRBV7-2
D: NA
J: TRBJ1-1
CDR3: ASSPLSMATGTEAF

length: 12
V: TRBV5-6
D: TRBD2
J: TRBJ2-7
CDR3: ASSLGGSSYEQY

length: 15
V: TRBV5-4
D: NA
J: TRBJ2-2
CDR3: ASSLPSLGRNTGELF